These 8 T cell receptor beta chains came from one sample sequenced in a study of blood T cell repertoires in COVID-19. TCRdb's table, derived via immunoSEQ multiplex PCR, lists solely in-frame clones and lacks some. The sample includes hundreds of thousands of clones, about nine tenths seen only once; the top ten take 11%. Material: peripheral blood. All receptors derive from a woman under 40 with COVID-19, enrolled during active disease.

Here the CDR3 DNA reads TGTGCCAGCAGCGTAGGGCAGGGGGATGTGACGTTCACCGGGGAGCTGTTTTTT. Its translation: CASSVGQGDVTFTGELFF. The V call is TRBV9, the J call TRBJ2-2; the match to TRBD1 covers 7 bases. The CDR3 length is 18 residues. J gave up 4 bases and V 0 bases, and 12 bases lay outside the gene matches. Per the germline V gene, CDR1 is SGDLS and CDR2 is YYNGEE.

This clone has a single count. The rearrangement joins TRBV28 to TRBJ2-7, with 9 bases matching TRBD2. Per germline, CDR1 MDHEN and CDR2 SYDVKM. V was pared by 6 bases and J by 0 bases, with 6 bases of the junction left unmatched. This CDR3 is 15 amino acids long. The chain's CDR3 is CASRRGLASSYEQYF. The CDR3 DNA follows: TGTGCCAGCAGGCGAGGACTAGCGAGCTCCTACGAGCAGTACTTC.

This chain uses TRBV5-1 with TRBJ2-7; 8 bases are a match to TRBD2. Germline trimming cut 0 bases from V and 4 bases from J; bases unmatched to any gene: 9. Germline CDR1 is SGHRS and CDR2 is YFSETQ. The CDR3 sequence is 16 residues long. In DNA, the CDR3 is TGCGCCAGCAGCTTGGTTGAGCGGGGGACTTTTTACGAGCAGTACTTC. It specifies CASSLVERGTFYEQYF.

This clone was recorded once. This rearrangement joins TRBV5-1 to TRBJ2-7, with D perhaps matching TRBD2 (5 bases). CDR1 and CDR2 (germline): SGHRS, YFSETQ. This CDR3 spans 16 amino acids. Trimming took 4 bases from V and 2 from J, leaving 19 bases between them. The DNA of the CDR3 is TGCGCCAGCAGCCCGGACTCCCTTCGGAGAGCCTACGAGCAGTACTTC. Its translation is CASSPDSLRRAYEQYF.

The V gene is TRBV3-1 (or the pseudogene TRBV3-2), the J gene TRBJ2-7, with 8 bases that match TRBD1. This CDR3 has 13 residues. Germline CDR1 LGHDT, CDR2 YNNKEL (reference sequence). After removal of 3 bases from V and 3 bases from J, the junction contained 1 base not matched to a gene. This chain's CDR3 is CASSHGQGYEQYF. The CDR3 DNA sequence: TGTGCCAGCAGCCACGGACAGGGCTACGAGCAGTACTTC.

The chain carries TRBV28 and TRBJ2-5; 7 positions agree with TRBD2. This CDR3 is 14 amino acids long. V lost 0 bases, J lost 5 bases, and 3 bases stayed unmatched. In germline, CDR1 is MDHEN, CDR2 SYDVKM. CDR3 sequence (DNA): TGTGCCAGCAGTTTATGGGGGGGGACGGAGACCCAGTACTTC. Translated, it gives CASSLWGGTETQYF. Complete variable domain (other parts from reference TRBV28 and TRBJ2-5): DVKVTQSSRYLVKRTGEKVFLECVQDMDHENMFWYRQDPGLGLRLIYFSYDVKMKEKGDIPEGYSVSREKKERFSLILESASTNQTSMYLCASSLWGGTETQYFGPGTRLLVL.

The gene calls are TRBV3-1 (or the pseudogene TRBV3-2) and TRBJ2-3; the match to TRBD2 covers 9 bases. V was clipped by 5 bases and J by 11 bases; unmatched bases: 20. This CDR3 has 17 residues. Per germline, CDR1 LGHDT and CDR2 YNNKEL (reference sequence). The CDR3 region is CASSKGVGSGGYGGQYF. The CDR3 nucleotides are TGTGCCAGCAGCAAAGGGGTCGGTAGCGGGGGCTACGGGGGGCAGTATTTT.

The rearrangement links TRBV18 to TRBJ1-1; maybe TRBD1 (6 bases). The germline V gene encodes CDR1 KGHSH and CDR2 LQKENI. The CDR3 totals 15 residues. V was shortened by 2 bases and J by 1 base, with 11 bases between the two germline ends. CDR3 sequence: CASSPRGGSNTEAFF. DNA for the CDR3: TGTGCCAGCTCACCAAGGGGGGGTTCGAACACTGAAGCTTTCTTT.